The 24 T cell receptor beta chains reported below all come from one sample, sequenced in a study of siplizumab effects on memory and regulatory T cells. Some clones are missing from TCRdb's copy, which holds only in-frame ones; the method was immunoSEQ multiplex PCR. The sample yields roughly 68,000 clones, approximately 96% seen once. Sample: naive CD8+ T cells sorted from blood. All receptors derive from a human donor in good health.

The genes are TRBV27 and TRBJ2-3; D unresolved. Trimming removed 6 bases at V and 5 bases at J, with 9 bases between. Germline CDR1 is MNHEY and CDR2 is SMNVEV (reference sequence). The CDR3 covers 12 residues. CDR3 amino acids: CASSGRIDTQYF. The CDR3, as DNA: TGTGCCAGCAGCGGTCGAATAGATACGCAGTATTTT.

V usage is TRBV7-6 and J usage is TRBJ1-2; D is ambiguous. V was shortened by 5 bases and J by 1 base, with 11 bases between the two germline ends. The CDR3 covers 14 residues. Germline V gene data show CDR1 as SGHVS and CDR2 as FNYEAQ. Written as DNA, the CDR3 is TGTGCCAGCAGCCCCCGTGAAGTTAACTATGGCTACACCTTC. Encoded protein: CASSPREVNYGYTF.

The J gene is TRBJ2-3, the V gene TRBV9; no reliable D call. V lost 0 bases and J lost 2, with 16 bases in between. The CDR3 contains 17 residues. Per the germline V gene, CDR1 is SGDLS and CDR2 is YYNGEE. The CDR3 is CASSVEYSLTFTDTQYF. The CDR3 bases are TGTGCCAGCAGCGTAGAATATTCCCTAACCTTCACAGATACGCAGTATTTT.

The chain joins TRBV9 to TRBJ2-6; no definite D call. From germline, CDR1 is SGDLS and CDR2 YYNGEE. V lost 4 bases to trimming and J lost 0 bases, with 5 bases between them. This CDR3 has 14 residues. The CDR3 loop reads CASSTGSGANVLTF. The CDR3 nucleotides read TGTGCCAGCAGCACCGGCTCTGGGGCCAACGTCCTGACTTTC.

The V call is TRBV23-1, the J call TRBJ1-2; possible D gene TRBD1, 5 bases. TRBV23-1 is reported as an ORF; its role is uncertain. Trimming left V 11 bases short and J 4 bases short, with 11 bases between. The CDR3 length is 11 residues. The CDR3 sequence is CAPVGGYGYTF. CDR3 bases: TGCGCCCCGGTGGGGGGCTATGGCTACACCTTC.

The chain carries TRBV5-6 and TRBJ2-1; D perhaps matches TRBD2 (6 bases). The V end was cut by 5 bases, the J end by 6 bases, with 18 bases between. The V gene's germline CDR1 is SGHDT and CDR2 YYEEEE. There are 15 residues in the CDR3. As DNA, the CDR3 is TGTGCCAGCAGTCTGCCTCCGGACTACTTCAATGAGCAGTTCTTC. Translating it yields CASSLPPDYFNEQFF.

This chain uses TRBV7-9 with TRBJ1-3; no firm D call. The germline gives CDR1 SEHNR, CDR2 FQNEAQ (reference sequence). This CDR3 comprises 19 residues. Trimming stripped 0 bases from V and 1 base from J, with 19 bases between. This CDR3 reads CASSLAQEGPEQSGNTIYF. The CDR3 nucleotides read TGTGCCAGCAGCTTAGCCCAGGAGGGTCCCGAACAGTCTGGAAACACCATATATTTT. Supplemented by reference TRBV7-9 and TRBJ1-3, the full variable domain reads DTGVSQNPRHKITKRGQNVTFRCDPISEHNRLYWYRQTLGQGPEFLTYFQNEAQLEKSRLLSDRFSAERPKGSFSTLEIQRTEQGDSAMYLCASSLAQEGPEQSGNTIYFGEGSWLTVV.

J is TRBJ2-7 and V is TRBV5-1; D gene unclear. The germline CDR1 and CDR2 sequences are SGHRS and YFSETQ. V was clipped by 0 bases and J by 4 bases, with 8 bases between them. The CDR3 spans 13 residues. CDR3 bases: TGCGCCAGCAGCTTGGGAGAAGCTTACGAGCAGTACTTC. Protein product: CASSLGEAYEQYF. Looking up the rest from reference TRBV5-1 and TRBJ2-7 gives the full variable domain: KAGVTQTPRYLIKTRGQQVTLSCSPISGHRSVSWYQQTPGQGLQFLFEYFSETQRNKGNFPGRFSGRQFSNSRSEMNVSTLELGDSALYLCASSLGEAYEQYFGPGTRLTVT.

The chain carries TRBV6-5 and TRBJ1-6; possibly TRBD1 for D (5 bases). Germline CDR1 reads MNHEY; CDR2 reads SVGAGI. The CDR3 has 15 amino acids. Trimming took off 2 bases at V and 5 bases at J, with 10 bases between the two ends. CDR3 in amino acids: CASSYGAGNNSPLHF. The CDR3 DNA is TGTGCCAGCAGTTACGGGGCAGGCAATAATTCACCCCTCCACTTT.

The genes are TRBV9 and TRBJ2-3; 8 bases are a match to TRBD2. Trimming at V came to 4 bases and at J to 3 bases, leaving 10 bases not matched to a gene. This CDR3 spans 16 amino acids. From germline, CDR1 is SGDLS and CDR2 YYNGEE. The CDR3 sequence: CASSIRVGGGTDTQYF. CDR3 bases: TGTGCCAGCAGCATTCGGGTTGGCGGGGGGACAGATACGCAGTATTTT. Complete variable domain (other parts from reference TRBV9 and TRBJ2-3): DSGVTQTPKHLITATGQRVTLRCSPRSGDLSVYWYQQSLDQGLQFLIQYYNGEERAKGNILERFSAQQFPDLHSELNLSSLELGDSALYFCASSIRVGGGTDTQYFGPGTRLTVL.

The rearrangement joins TRBV6-6 to TRBJ2-3, with TRBD1 matching 7 bases. Trimming removed 6 bases from V and 3 bases from J; junction bases left unmatched: 6. The CDR3 totals 14 residues. Germline V gene lookup returns CDR1 MNHNY and CDR2 SVGAGI (reference sequence). The CDR3 loop is CASSQGTVTDTQYF. The CDR3 nucleotides are TGTGCCAGCAGCCAAGGGACAGTGACAGATACGCAGTATTTT.

V usage is TRBV7-6 and J usage is TRBJ2-2, with TRBD2 identical over 8 bases. Germline CDR1 and CDR2: SGHVS and FNYEAQ. Trimming at V came to 4 bases and at J to 2 bases, leaving 6 bases not matched to a gene. The CDR3 consists of 16 residues. CDR3 in DNA: TGTGCCAGCAGCTCCCCGAGCGGGGGTAACACCGGGGAGCTGTTTTTT. Its protein product is CASSSPSGGNTGELFF.

The CDR3, as DNA: TGTGCCATCAGCGACGGACAGGGGAGCTATGGCTACACCTTC. Translation gives CAISDGQGSYGYTF. The J gene is TRBJ1-2, the V gene TRBV10-3; TRBD1 aligns across 9 bases. The CDR3 covers 14 residues. The V segment lost 6 bases and the J segment 4 bases; nucleotides outside the gene matches: 6. CDR1 is ENHRY and CDR2 is SYGVKD in the germline V gene.

As DNA, the CDR3 is TGCGCCAGCAGCCAAGCGGGGGGAGGAGGCACAGATACGCAGTATTTT. Protein: CASSQAGGGGTDTQYF. This chain uses TRBV4-1 with TRBJ2-3, with TRBD2 matching 7 bases. The ends lost 1 base at V and 1 base at J; junction bases unmatched: 5. The CDR3 covers 16 residues. Germline V gene data show CDR1 as MGHRA and CDR2 as YSYEKL.

This chain connects TRBV28 to TRBJ2-7, with 9 bases aligning to TRBD1. With V trimmed by 6 bases and J by 0 bases, 6 bases remained unmatched. This CDR3 has 15 residues. Germline CDR1 is MDHEN and CDR2 is SYDVKM. CDR3 residues: CASSKPGQGSYEQYF. CDR3 DNA: TGTGCCAGCAGCAAACCGGGACAGGGCTCCTACGAGCAGTACTTC.

CDR3 nucleotides: TGTGCCAGCTCCTGGGGGAGCGGGGACACTGAAGCTTTCTTT. Its translation: CASSWGSGDTEAFF. The rearrangement joins TRBV21-1 to TRBJ1-1. TRBV21-1 is listed as a pseudogene. The CDR3 contains 14 residues.

V gene TRBV27 combines with J gene TRBJ2-7, with 8 bases identical to TRBD2. The germline V gene has CDR1 MNHEY and CDR2 SMNVEV (reference sequence). Losses at the gene ends were 4 bases for V and 7 bases for J; bases not matched to a gene: 15. This CDR3 has 16 residues. DNA for the CDR3: TGTGCCAGCAGTTCCGCGGGGGGCGACGCCTTGGGAGAGCAGTACTTC. This gives the protein CASSSAGGDALGEQYF.

The chain employs TRBV11-2 and TRBJ1-5; D ambiguous. Germline V gene sequence: CDR1 SGHAT, CDR2 FQNNGV. The CDR3 has 14 residues. Trimming shortened V by 3 bases and J by 0 bases, and 6 bases separated the two germline ends. As DNA, the CDR3 is TGTGCCAGCAGCTTCATGGATAGCAATCAGCCCCAGCATTTT. Translated, it gives CASSFMDSNQPQHF.

The CDR3: CASSVESGYYGYTF. CDR3 DNA sequence: TGTGCCAGCAGCGTAGAGTCAGGCTACTATGGCTACACCTTC. V usage is TRBV9 and J usage is TRBJ1-2, with D unclear. Germline V lookup: CDR1 SGDLS, CDR2 YYNGEE. Trimming removed 0 bases from V and 3 bases from J, with 9 bases in between. This CDR3 region has 14 residues.

The chain has TRBV5-6 and TRBJ2-7; D is unclear. The germline V gene has CDR1 SGHDT and CDR2 YYEEEE. CDR3 size: 13 residues. The V end lost 0 bases, the J end lost 4 bases, and 8 bases lay between the germline ends. In nucleotides, the CDR3 is TGTGCCAGCAGCTTGGCTGTGGGTTACGAGCAGTACTTC. This codes for CASSLAVGYEQYF.

The chain uses TRBV28 and TRBJ1-2, with TRBD1 matching 7 bases. The CDR3 is 13 amino acids. Germline CDR1 MDHEN, CDR2 SYDVKM. The junction had 8 bases not matched to a gene; V was cut back by 5 bases and J by 8 bases. The CDR3 DNA reads TGTGCCAGCAGTCTGAGGACAGGTTGGGGCTACACCTTC. Encoded protein: CASSLRTGWGYTF.

The rearrangement links TRBV4-3 to TRBJ1-5, with D perhaps matching TRBD1 (5 bases). This CDR3 comprises 14 residues. Germline loops: CDR1 LGHNA, CDR2 YSLEER. V lost 3 bases, J lost 7 bases, and 13 bases lay in between. The CDR3 spells CASSQSREPQPQHF. The CDR3 region has the DNA TGCGCCAGCAGCCAGAGCAGGGAGCCCCAGCCCCAGCATTTT.

The chain recombines TRBV4-1 with TRBJ1-3; D is ambiguous. Deletions cut 4 bases from V and 3 bases from J, with 10 bases between. This CDR3 comprises 14 residues. Germline V gene lookup returns CDR1 MGHRA and CDR2 YSYEKL. CDR3 residues: CASSLDPGGNTIYF. In DNA, the CDR3 is TGCGCCAGCAGCCTTGATCCAGGTGGAAACACCATATATTTT.

The chain joins TRBV4-3 to TRBJ1-1; D is perhaps TRBD1 (5 bases). CDR3 length: 16 amino acids. Germline-derived CDR1 and CDR2 are LGHNA and YSLEER. Trimming stripped 0 bases from V and 1 base from J, with 12 bases between. The CDR3 DNA is TGCGCCAGCAGCCAAGACGGGGGGGGTTCGAACACTGAAGCTTTCTTT. This codes for CASSQDGGGSNTEAFF.